Listed here is a single T cell receptor beta chain. The data were obtained in a study of T cell changes during pregnancy in multiple sclerosis. TCRdb keeps only in-frame clones here, not all; method: immunoSEQ multiplex PCR. The data contain around 100,000 clones, about nine tenths of them singletons. The sequence was collected from a female donor with multiple sclerosis, enrolled in a pregnancy study. The input for sequencing was peripheral blood, taken after pregnancy.

CDR3 sequence reads: CASSESGEAGELFF. As DNA, the CDR3 is TGTGCCAGCAGTGAAAGCGGGGAAGCAGGGGAGCTGTTTTTT. V usage is TRBV2 and J usage is TRBJ2-2; 7 positions match TRBD2. The CDR3 extends over 14 amino acids. V gave up 2 bases and J gave up 8 bases; unmatched junction bases: 5. In germline, CDR1 is SNHLY, CDR2 FYNNEI.